Each of the 22 T cell receptor beta chains below was sequenced from the same sample in a study of T-cell reconstitution after alpha-beta-depleted transplantation in children. Using unique molecular identifiers, the investigators prepared the TCRbeta library. MiXCR, run by TCRdb on the PCR reads, gives a single entry per CDR3 protein. This table has some 590,000 distinct CDR3 sequences, about 10% appearing once. Sample: PBMCs from the stem cell graft donor, taken from the stem cell graft. These receptors all come from a human donor who donated a stem cell graft to a child with acute myeloid leukemia.

V is TRBV10-3 and J is TRBJ2-7, with D perhaps TRBD2 (6 bases). The V gene's germline CDR1 is ENHRY and CDR2 SYGVKD. V was trimmed by 0 bases and J by 0 bases, leaving 18 bases between them. The CDR3 consists of 18 residues. CDR3: CAISESRLASGPSYEQYF. CDR3 bases: TGTGCCATCAGTGAGTCGAGATTGGCGAGCGGGCCCTCCTACGAGCAGTACTTC.

This clonotype occurred a few times. The chain carries TRBV20-1 and TRBJ1-5; the match to TRBD1 covers 7 bases. The CDR3 has 14 amino acids. Germline trimming cut 0 bases from V and 7 bases from J; bases unmatched to any gene: 6. Germline lookup yields CDR1 DFQATT and CDR2 SNEGSKA (reference sequence). The CDR3: CSARERTGRQPQHF. In nucleotides, the CDR3 is TGCAGTGCTAGAGAAAGGACAGGAAGACAGCCCCAGCATTTT.

This clonotype was seen ten or more times. The V and J genes are TRBV7-8 and TRBJ2-7; 13 bases agree with TRBD2. Trimming removed 7 bases from V and 0 bases from J; junction bases left unmatched: 15. This CDR3 contains 19 residues. Germline V CDR1 and CDR2: SGHVS, FQNEAQ. In DNA, the CDR3 is TGTGCCAGCACCCAAGGACTAGCGGGGGCGACACCTAGCTCCTACGAGCAGTACTTC. It specifies CASTQGLAGATPSSYEQYF. Looking up the rest from reference TRBV7-8 and TRBJ2-7 gives the full variable domain: GAGVSQSPRYKVAKRGQDVALRCDPISGHVSLFWYQQALGQGPEFLTYFQNEAQLDKSGLPSDRFFAERPEGSVSTLKIQRTQQEDSAVYLCASTQGLAGATPSSYEQYFGPGTRLTVT.

This clonotype was counted many times. V and J are TRBV11-2 and TRBJ2-5; TRBD1 agrees at 7 bases. This CDR3 has 17 residues. Unmatched junction bases numbered 11, after V lost 1 base and J lost 3 bases. The germline CDR1 and CDR2 sequences are SGHAT and FQNNGV. CDR3 bases: TGTGCCAGCAGCTTAGGGGGGCCAGGGGGTCACGAAGAGACCCAGTACTTC. This gives the protein CASSLGGPGGHEETQYF.

This clonotype was found a few times. The rearrangement joins TRBV7-9 to TRBJ2-3; D gene ambiguous. CDR1 and CDR2 from the germline V gene are SEHNR and FQNEAQ (reference sequence). The CDR3 loop spans 15 amino acids. V was trimmed by 5 bases and J by 0 bases, leaving 12 bases between them. CDR3 in DNA: TGTGCCAGCAGCGAGAGCGCGACTAGCACAGATACGCAGTATTTT. Translated, it gives CASSESATSTDTQYF.

This clonotype was seen a handful of times. The V call is TRBV4-3, the J call TRBJ2-3; 8 bases fit TRBD1. CDR3 length equals 15 residues. The V and J ends lost 3 bases and 6 bases, in that order; junction bases with no gene match: 8. CDR1 and CDR2 from the germline V gene are LGHNA and YSLEER. The CDR3 coding sequence is TGCGCCAGCAGCCAGGCCCAGGGGGCAGGGGATACGCAGTATTTT. It is translated as CASSQAQGAGDTQYF.

This clonotype has a handful of counts. CDR3 protein: CASRDDTGELFF. The CDR3 DNA is TGTGCCAGCAGAGACGACACCGGGGAGCTGTTTTTT. The chain combines TRBV12-3 or TRBV12-4 with TRBJ2-2; D not resolved. Trimming pared 6 bases from V and 3 bases from J, leaving 5 bases between. The CDR3 loop spans 12 amino acids.

This clonotype came up once. The chain recombines TRBV4-2 with TRBJ2-2, with 8 bases lining up with TRBD2. CDR1 and CDR2 from the germline V gene are LGHNA and YNFKEQ. The CDR3 runs to 14 residues. J lost 7 bases, V lost 4 bases, and 5 bases had no gene match. The CDR3 DNA sequence: TGTGCCAGCAGCCCGAAGCGGGAGTTCGGGGAGCTGTTTTTT. Amino acids: CASSPKREFGELFF.

There are a few counts of this clonotype. The V gene is TRBV20-1, the J gene TRBJ1-5, with D hard to call. The CDR3 is made up of 13 amino acids. V lost 6 bases and J 3 bases, leaving 12 bases between the germline ends. Germline CDR1 DFQATT, CDR2 SNEGSKA (reference sequence). The CDR3 DNA follows: TGCAGTGCGGTCCCGGTCTACAATCAGCCCCAGCATTTT. Its protein is CSAVPVYNQPQHF.

This clonotype showed up many times. The V and J genes are TRBV19 and TRBJ2-3; TRBD2 agrees at 8 bases. Germline CDR1 reads LNHDA; CDR2 reads SQIVND (reference sequence). The ends lost 6 bases at V and 5 bases at J; junction bases unmatched: 4. The CDR3 has 13 residues. The CDR3 sequence: CASSGGRQDTQYF. The CDR3, as DNA: TGTGCCAGTAGCGGCGGGAGGCAAGATACGCAGTATTTT.

The V call is TRBV7-2, the J call TRBJ2-1, with TRBD2 matching 13 bases. Germline V gives CDR1 SGHTA, CDR2 FQGNSA. CDR3 length: 15 residues. The junction had 6 bases not matched to a gene; V was cut back by 1 base and J by 12 bases. This CDR3 is CASSLGTSGSLAQFF. CDR3 bases: TGTGCCAGCAGCTTAGGGACTAGCGGGAGTTTGGCGCAGTTCTTC.

V gene TRBV6-1 combines with J gene TRBJ2-1; D gene uncertain. The germline V and J ends were trimmed by 1 base and 4 bases, with 11 bases remaining between them. This CDR3 spans 15 amino acids. Germline V lookup: CDR1 MNHNS, CDR2 SASEGT. CDR3 protein: CASSEVMDRYNEQFF. CDR3 nucleotides: TGTGCCAGCAGTGAAGTAATGGACCGGTACAATGAGCAGTTCTTC.

This rearrangement joins TRBV12-3 or TRBV12-4 to TRBJ2-4, with a tentative D call TRBD1 (7 bases). Trimming took off 5 bases at V and 0 bases at J, with 14 bases between the two ends. The CDR3 runs 16 residues. The CDR3 DNA sequence: TGTGCCAGCAGTCCAGGGGGGAGCCAAGCCAAAAACATTCAGTACTTC. The encoded protein is CASSPGGSQAKNIQYF.

V and J are TRBV6-7 and TRBJ2-1; tentatively, D is TRBD2 (6 bases). TRBV6-7 is sorted into the ORF group, with uncertain function. The CDR3 is made up of 17 amino acids. The V and J ends lost 7 bases and 9 bases respectively, with 28 bases between them. CDR3 DNA sequence: TGTGCCAGCACCTCCCCCCTTAGCGGTGTTCTTAATCTTGAGCAGTTCTTC. Residues: CASTSPLSGVLNLEQFF.

The table lists this clonotype with a few counts. The chain combines TRBV2 with TRBJ2-3; D ambiguous. The CDR3 spans 13 residues. V lost 6 bases and J 7 bases, leaving 14 bases between the germline ends. The V gene's germline CDR1 is SNHLY and CDR2 FYNNEI. CDR3 protein: CASSSVRQNTQYF. In nucleotides, the CDR3 is TGTGCCAGCAGCTCAGTTCGTCAGAATACGCAGTATTTT.

This clonotype occurred many times. The rearrangement joins TRBV6-2 or TRBV6-3 to TRBJ2-7, with D possibly being TRBD2 (7 bases). Germline V gene lookup returns CDR1 MNHEY and CDR2 SVGEGT. Trimming removed 7 bases at V and 1 base at J, with 14 bases between. This CDR3 has 14 residues. CDR3 DNA sequence: TGTGCCAGCAAGTCGGCGGGGGCATCCTACGAGCAGTACTTC. Translating gives CASKSAGASYEQYF.

This clonotype was observed a handful of times. The rearrangement links TRBV20-1 to TRBJ2-3; D not resolved. This CDR3 comprises 12 residues. Germline V gene sequence: CDR1 DFQATT, CDR2 SNEGSKA (reference sequence). V shed 3 bases and J shed 4 bases, with 8 bases lying between them. The CDR3 nucleotides read TGCAGTGCTAGGGTTGTCGCAGATACGCAGTATTTT. Translating gives CSARVVADTQYF.

This clonotype was detected a few times. This chain uses TRBV4-3 with TRBJ2-7, with D tentatively TRBD1 (6 bases). The ends were cut back, 0 bases at V and 3 bases at J, with 12 bases in the middle. CDR1 is LGHNA and CDR2 is YSLEER in the germline V gene. CDR3 size: 15 residues. The CDR3 region is CASSQDDRDIYEQYF. DNA of the CDR3: TGCGCCAGCAGCCAAGATGATAGGGACATCTACGAGCAGTACTTC.

The V and J genes are TRBV24-1 and TRBJ2-6; 10 nucleotides line up with TRBD1. Trimming cost V 5 bases and J 4 bases; bases outside gene matches: 10. The CDR3 spans 18 residues. Germline V gene lookup returns CDR1 KGHDR and CDR2 SFDVKD. The CDR3 DNA is TGTGCCACCAGTGTTACCGGGACAGGGGTCGGAGGGGCCAACGTCCTGACTTTC. Protein: CATSVTGTGVGGANVLTF.

This clonotype occurred many times. The chain employs TRBV6-1 and TRBJ2-3; TRBD2 agrees at 9 bases. The CDR3 length is 19 residues. The V and J ends lost 6 bases and 4 bases, in that order; junction bases with no gene match: 20. Germline lookup yields CDR1 MNHNS and CDR2 SASEGT. The CDR3 nucleotides are TGTGCCAGCAGCCTCGGGGGTGCGGGAGGGCTCATTCATCCAGATACGCAGTATTTT. Its protein is CASSLGGAGGLIHPDTQYF.

This clonotype was detected many times. CDR3 coding DNA: TGTGCCAGCAGTTTAGGTAGCTGGGAGACCCAGTACTTC. It specifies CASSLGSWETQYF. The chain uses TRBV12-3 or TRBV12-4 and TRBJ2-5; D remains unclear. The CDR3 is 13 amino acids. Deletions cut 1 base from V and 5 bases from J, with 8 bases between.

V gene TRBV29-1 combines with J gene TRBJ2-6; no clear D. Germline loops: CDR1 SQVTM, CDR2 ANQGSEA. V was trimmed by 5 bases and J by 8 bases, leaving 7 bases between them. The CDR3 runs 11 residues. The CDR3 DNA sequence: TGCAGCGTTCGGGTTACCAACGTCCTGACTTTC. This translates into CSVRVTNVLTF.